Shown below are 32 T cell receptor beta chains from a single sample sequenced in a study of shared T cell receptors in the human thymus. Some clones are missing from TCRdb's copy, which holds only in-frame ones; the method was immunoSEQ multiplex PCR. The sample consists of about 660,000 clones, roughly 88% of them appearing once. These data were likewise used in another study, on human thymus T cells.

The sequenced sample was thymocytes. Receptors were obtained from a boy under two years old with a congenital heart defect.

The chain couples TRBV7-9 to TRBJ2-1, with TRBD2 identical over 8 bases. Trimming at V came to 4 bases and at J to 4 bases, leaving 6 bases not matched to a gene. Germline CDR1 is SEHNR and CDR2 is FQNEAQ (reference sequence). This CDR3 comprises 15 residues. The CDR3 is CASSSRLARYNEQFF. CDR3 DNA: TGTGCCAGCAGCTCCCGACTAGCGCGGTACAATGAGCAGTTCTTC.

V and J are TRBV25-1 and TRBJ2-1; D unresolved. Trimming pared 1 base from V and 0 bases from J, leaving 7 bases between. Germline CDR1 MGHDK, CDR2 SYGVNS. This CDR3 contains 15 residues. The CDR3 loop is CASSELYSSYNEQFF. DNA of the CDR3: TGTGCCAGCAGTGAATTGTACAGCTCCTACAATGAGCAGTTCTTC.

This clone appeared once. The genes are TRBV7-8 and TRBJ1-1; 8 positions agree with TRBD1. CDR1 is SGHVS and CDR2 is FQNEAQ in the germline V gene. V was clipped by 5 bases and J by 1 base; unmatched bases: 9. CDR3 length: 16 amino acids. DNA of the CDR3: TGTGCCAGCAGCGTTTCCGGGACAGGAAAGAACACTGAAGCTTTCTTT. It translates to CASSVSGTGKNTEAFF.

V usage is TRBV11-3 and J usage is TRBJ2-7; tentatively, D is TRBD2 (6 bases). CDR1 and CDR2 (germline): SGHNT, YENEEA. Trimming removed 0 bases from V and 5 bases from J, with 26 bases in between. The CDR3 has 19 amino acids. CDR3 amino acids: CASSLDTRGGVPERHEQYF. CDR3 in DNA: TGTGCCAGCAGCTTAGATACTCGCGGCGGGGTACCAGAGAGGCACGAGCAGTACTTC.

As for this clone: One end of the junction does not line up with germline, which may come from a read error. This chain connects TRBV4-2 to TRBJ1-6; weak D call: TRBD1 (5 bases). This CDR3 is built from 17 residues. CDR1 is LGHNA and CDR2 is YNFKEQ in the germline V gene. The CDR3, as DNA: TGTGCCAGCAGCCCCCTCGGAGGAGGGGAGGAGAATTCAGCCCTCCACTTT. This encodes CASSPLGGGEENSALHF.

The V and J genes are TRBV5-6 and TRBJ2-2, with a possible D match to TRBD2 (6 bases). V was pared by 4 bases and J by 7 bases, with 23 bases between. This CDR3 has 17 residues. Germline V gives CDR1 SGHDT, CDR2 YYEEEE. The CDR3 protein is CASSPKARGWRNGELFF. In DNA, the CDR3 is TGTGCCAGCAGCCCCAAGGCCCGGGGGTGGAGGAACGGGGAGCTGTTTTTT.

The V call is TRBV27, the J call TRBJ1-4; D gene uncertain. V was trimmed by 6 bases and J by 2 bases, leaving 13 bases between them. The CDR3 runs to 15 residues. Germline V lookup: CDR1 MNHEY, CDR2 SMNVEV (reference sequence). The CDR3 is CASSQRLSTNEKLFF. The CDR3 DNA is TGTGCCAGCAGCCAAAGACTCTCCACTAATGAAAAACTGTTTTTT.

CDR3 residues: CASSLVFRGRGYGYTF. The DNA for the CDR3 is TGTGCCAGCAGTTTGGTTTTTCGGGGGAGGGGCTATGGCTACACCTTC. This chain joins TRBV27 and TRBJ1-2; possibly TRBD1 for D (5 bases). V was trimmed by 3 bases and J by 4 bases, leaving 18 bases between them. Germline V gives CDR1 MNHEY, CDR2 SMNVEV (reference sequence). This CDR3 spans 16 amino acids.

The rearrangement joins TRBV6-1 to TRBJ2-7, with TRBD1 as a possible D gene (6 bases). CDR3 length equals 16 residues. Between the trimmed V and J ends, which lost 0 bases and 4 bases, there was a span of 16 bases. Per germline, CDR1 MNHNS and CDR2 SASEGT. The CDR3 DNA reads TGTGCCAGCAGTGAAGCCGGACAGCGAATCAGATACGAGCAGTACTTC. It translates to CASSEAGQRIRYEQYF.

The chain couples TRBV19 to TRBJ2-1; the match to TRBD2 covers 10 bases. With V trimmed by 6 bases and J by 7 bases, 12 bases remained unmatched. The germline CDR1 and CDR2 sequences are LNHDA and SQIVND (reference sequence). This CDR3 has 16 residues. The CDR3 sequence: CASSSSSGRNSNEQFF. CDR3 coding DNA: TGTGCCAGTAGCTCTTCTAGCGGGAGAAATTCAAATGAGCAGTTCTTC. The full variable domain, rest sourced from reference TRBV19 and TRBJ2-1, is DGGITQSPKYLFRKEGQNVTLSCEQNLNHDAMYWYRQDPGQGLRLIYYSQIVNDFQKGDIAEGYSVSREKKESFPLTVTSAQKNPTAFYLCASSSSSGRNSNEQFFGPGTRLTVL.

The gene calls are TRBV6-6 and TRBJ2-4; D is perhaps TRBD1 (6 bases). Germline V CDR1 and CDR2: MNHNY, SVGAGI (reference sequence). V was trimmed by 4 bases and J by 9 bases, leaving 13 bases between them. The CDR3 has 13 amino acids. CDR3 nucleotides: TGTGCCAGCAGTTCAGGGGCTGGGAGCATTCAGTACTTC. Translating it yields CASSSGAGSIQYF.

The rearrangement uses TRBV9 and TRBJ2-2; 7 bases match TRBD2. This CDR3 comprises 18 residues. The junction had 10 bases not matched to a gene; V was cut back by 1 base and J by 1 base. The germline V gene has CDR1 SGDLS and CDR2 YYNGEE. In DNA, the CDR3 is TGTGCCAGCAGCGTACTCCGGCTAGCGGTCGAGAACACCGGGGAGCTGTTTTTT. As protein: CASSVLRLAVENTGELFF.

The genes are TRBV11-2 and TRBJ2-7; D remains ambiguous. With 0 bases removed from V and 2 bases from J, the gap between germline ends came to 8 bases. The CDR3 is made up of 14 amino acids. Germline V gene data show CDR1 as SGHAT and CDR2 as FQNNGV. CDR3 sequence: CASSLEQSPYEQYF. The CDR3, as DNA: TGTGCCAGCAGCTTAGAGCAGTCTCCCTACGAGCAGTACTTC.

This clone was picked up one time. The rearrangement links TRBV9 to TRBJ2-5; 8 bases are shared with TRBD2. This CDR3 region has 17 residues. The germline CDR1 and CDR2 sequences are SGDLS and YYNGEE. V was clipped by 4 bases and J by 1 base; unmatched bases: 12. DNA for the CDR3: TGTGCCAGCAGCCTAAAGACTAGCGCTAATTCCCAAGAGACCCAGTACTTC. Its protein product is CASSLKTSANSQETQYF. Full variable domain (rest looked up from reference TRBV9 and TRBJ2-5): DSGVTQTPKHLITATGQRVTLRCSPRSGDLSVYWYQQSLDQGLQFLIQYYNGEERAKGNILERFSAQQFPDLHSELNLSSLELGDSALYFCASSLKTSANSQETQYFGPGTRLLVL.

The chain employs TRBV2 and TRBJ2-7, with TRBD2 matching over 7 bases. CDR1 is SNHLY, CDR2 FYNNEI, per germline. The CDR3 runs to 17 residues. The trim removed 6 bases at V and 2 bases at J, leaving 16 bases unmatched. The CDR3 coding sequence is TGTGCCAGCAGGGTACTAGCGTTTCCCAGGGAGGCCTACGAGCAGTACTTC. Amino acids: CASRVLAFPREAYEQYF.

The DNA of the CDR3 is TGTGCCAGCAGCCCAATTAGCGGACTGTTCCAAGAGACCCAGTACTTC. It yields the protein CASSPISGLFQETQYF. The V and J genes are TRBV14 and TRBJ2-5; possibly TRBD2 for D (6 bases). The V end was cut by 4 bases, the J end by 1 base, with 16 bases between. Germline CDR1 and CDR2: SGHDN and FVKESK. This CDR3 region has 16 residues. Filled out from reference TRBV14 and TRBJ2-5, the complete variable domain reads EAGVTQFPSHSVIEKGQTVTLRCDPISGHDNLYWYRRVMGKEIKFLLHFVKESKQDESGMPNNRFLAERTGGTYSTLKVQPAELEDSGVYFCASSPISGLFQETQYFGPGTRLLVL.

The V call is TRBV1, the J call TRBJ2-5; TRBD2 is the table's D call and was not checked against the DNA. TRBV1 is a pseudogene locus. This CDR3 contains 16 residues. The CDR3 bases are TGCACCAGCAGCCAAGAGACTAGCGGGAGGGGGGAGACCCAGTACTTC. It is translated as CTSSQETSGRGETQYF.

This sequence joins TRBV6-1 and TRBJ1-2; the D gene is possibly TRBD1 (6 bases). CDR1 and CDR2 from the germline V gene are MNHNS and SASEGT. V was pared by 1 base and J by 5 bases, with 14 bases between. This CDR3 has 15 amino acids. The CDR3 protein is CASSEGTDHLYGYTF. The CDR3 bases are TGTGCCAGCAGTGAAGGGACAGACCACCTTTATGGCTACACCTTC.

The rearrangement uses TRBV7-2 and TRBJ2-7; TRBD1 matches at 7 bases. The CDR3 totals 15 residues. V shed 2 bases and J 2 bases; nucleotides not matched to a gene: 6. Per germline, CDR1 SGHTA and CDR2 FQGNSA. The CDR3 region is CASSLRGRRAYEQYF. CDR3 DNA: TGTGCCAGCAGCTTAAGGGGGCGAAGAGCCTACGAGCAGTACTTC.

The J gene is TRBJ1-1, the V gene TRBV27; the D gene is possibly TRBD1 (5 bases). Trimming pared 5 bases from V and 5 bases from J, leaving 15 bases between. Germline lookup yields CDR1 MNHEY and CDR2 SMNVEV (reference sequence). CDR3 length: 14 residues. CDR3 protein: CASSPPGRATEAFF. DNA for the CDR3: TGTGCCAGCAGTCCCCCCGGCAGGGCAACTGAAGCTTTCTTT.

The V call is TRBV28, the J call TRBJ2-6; D is ambiguous. Per germline, CDR1 MDHEN and CDR2 SYDVKM. The CDR3 length is 19 residues. V lost 4 bases, J lost 0 bases, and 19 bases lay in between. The CDR3 here is CASSSAAERLISGANVLTF. The DNA for the CDR3 is TGTGCCAGCAGTTCTGCGGCTGAGCGTCTTATCTCTGGGGCCAACGTCCTGACTTTC.

This clone was seen just once. The V gene is TRBV14, the J gene TRBJ2-1, with TRBD2 as a possible D gene (6 bases). Germline CDR1 is SGHDN and CDR2 is FVKESK. The CDR3 sequence is 13 residues long. The V gene lost 8 bases and the J gene lost 6 bases, with 14 bases spanning the gap. CDR3 in amino acids: CASRGRRGNEQFF. CDR3 nucleotide sequence: TGTGCCAGCCGCGGCAGGCGGGGCAATGAGCAGTTCTTC.

The rearrangement joins TRBV4-1 to TRBJ2-7, with TRBD2 matching over 7 bases. The CDR3 length is 18 residues. Germline CDR1 MGHRA, CDR2 YSYEKL. V lost 2 bases, J lost 7 bases, and 20 bases stayed unmatched. The CDR3 spells CASSQFVAGVEPGGEQYF. DNA of the CDR3: TGCGCCAGCAGCCAATTCGTCGCCGGGGTGGAGCCGGGGGGTGAGCAGTACTTC.

The genes are TRBV5-4 and TRBJ2-7, with 7 bases lining up with TRBD1. Germline V gives CDR1 SGHNT, CDR2 YYREEE (reference sequence). After removal of 5 bases from V and 7 bases from J, the junction contained 18 bases not matched to a gene. CDR3 length: 16 residues. CDR3 sequence (DNA): TGTGCCAGCAGTTTTACACCCGGGACAGTCTTTGAAGAGCAGTACTTC. This translates into CASSFTPGTVFEEQYF.

This clone was recorded a few times. The chain has TRBV5-8 and TRBJ2-7; D gene unclear. The CDR3 is 16 amino acids. From germline, CDR1 is SGHTS and CDR2 YDEGEE. Trimming cost V 2 bases and J 1 base, with 16 bases left between them. The CDR3 nucleotides are TGTGCCAGCAGCTTAATAGCCGGGTTTACTTCCTACGAGCAGTACTTC. Translation gives CASSLIAGFTSYEQYF.

The rearrangement uses TRBV23-1 and TRBJ1-1; no reliable D call. TRBV23-1 qualifies as an ORF whose function is uncertain. V lost 11 bases and J lost 3, with 10 bases in between. The CDR3 length is 11 residues. The chain's CDR3 is CAPLGDTEAFF. The CDR3 DNA reads TGCGCCCCCCTCGGGGACACTGAAGCTTTCTTT.

The rearrangement uses TRBV1 and TRBJ1-5. TRBV1 is a known pseudogene. The CDR3 extends over 16 amino acids. The CDR3 loop is CTSSQDLGGDGQPQHF. The CDR3 nucleotides read TGCACCAGCAGCCAGGACCTTGGGGGGGACGGCCAGCCCCAGCATTTT.

A remark on this clone: It is unclear where the CDR3 begins or ends on the DNA, so no DNA is shown, and the CDR3 is as TCRdb lists it. The chain uses TRBV13 and TRBJ1-1. The CDR3 contains 11 residues when both ends are counted. Germline V lookup: CDR1 PRHDT, CDR2 FYEKMQ (reference sequence). CDR3 amino acids: CASSFGGGTFF.

This chain links TRBV30 with TRBJ1-4; 7 bases are shared with TRBD1. Germline values: CDR1 GTSNPN, CDR2 SVGIG (reference sequence). With V trimmed by 3 bases and J by 2 bases, 6 bases remained unmatched. The CDR3 contains 15 residues. The CDR3 reads CAWRKYRGTNEKLFF. In nucleotides, the CDR3 is TGTGCCTGGAGGAAATACAGGGGCACTAATGAAAAACTGTTTTTT. The whole variable domain, remainder taken from reference TRBV30 and TRBJ1-4, is SQTIHQWPATLVQPVGSPLSLECTVEGTSNPNLYWYRQAAGRGLQLLFYSVGIGQISSEVPQNLSASRPQDRQFILSSKKLLLSDSGFYLCAWRKYRGTNEKLFFGSGTQLSVL.

V is TRBV2 and J is TRBJ2-5, with 7 bases fitting TRBD2. The J call is doubtful: the DNA matches TRBJ2-7 better. The CDR3 loop spans 15 amino acids. Germline V gene sequence: CDR1 SNHLY, CDR2 FYNNEI. The DNA of the CDR3 is TGTGCCAGCAGTGAATTGGCGGGAGCCCCCTACGAGCAGTACTTC. It translates to CASSELAGAPYEQYF.

In nucleotides, the CDR3 is TGTGCCAGCAGCCAAGTCCTGGGCCTAGCGGGAGGTGGGGAGCAGTACTTC. Amino acids: CASSQVLGLAGGGEQYF. The chain is built from TRBV4-2 and TRBJ2-7; 11 positions agree with TRBD2. V shed 1 base and J 7 bases; nucleotides not matched to a gene: 12. This CDR3 has 17 residues. CDR1 LGHNA and CDR2 YNFKEQ come from the germline V gene.

V and J are TRBV5-1 and TRBJ2-2; tentatively, D is TRBD2 (6 bases). With 5 bases removed from V and 1 base from J, the gap between germline ends came to 33 bases. The CDR3 loop spans 22 amino acids. The germline V gene encodes CDR1 SGHRS and CDR2 YFSETQ. CDR3: CASRKGAGQAFHLALNTGELFF. In DNA form, the CDR3 reads TGCGCCAGCAGAAAAGGAGCGGGCCAAGCCTTCCATTTAGCTTTGAACACCGGGGAGCTGTTTTTT.